A selection of T cell receptor beta chains follows, all from one sample in a study of OX40 agonist ivuxolimab in advanced cancers. Profiled with immunoSEQ multiplex PCR; TCRdb holds only in-frame clones, not every one. The sample lists some 74,000 clones; more than 90% were seen once. This specimen was CD4+ or CD8+ T cells sorted from blood, taken in a trial of the OX40 agonist ivuxolimab. The receptors shown here come from an adult with an advanced solid tumor such as melanoma, head and neck, liver or kidney cancer. CDR3s include the opening cysteine and the closing phenylalanine or tryptophan. The order of the fields is D gene, CDR3 length, V gene, J gene, clone size, CDR3 protein, CDR3 DNA. The D gene is left open where the match is weak. Rows give clone size only sometimes, using once, few, many, or a class for an expanded clone.

>NA|14|TRBV18|TRBJ2-7|NA
CASSPRGESYEQYF
TGTGCCAGCTCACCACGCGGAGAATCCTACGAGCAGTACTTC
>NA|21|TRBV15|TRBJ2-6|NA
CATSSEGTWGAGRSGANVLTF
TGTGCCACCAGCAGTGAGGGAACGTGGGGGGCGGGTCGCTCTGGGGCCAACGTCCTGACTTTC
>TRBD2|13|TRBV7-2|TRBJ2-5|NA
CASSPTSVETQYF
TGTGCCAGCAGCCCGACTAGCGTGGAGACCCAGTACTTC
>NA|12|TRBV29-1|TRBJ2-7|NA
CSVEESGRGQYF
TGCAGCGTTGAAGAATCGGGTAGGGGGCAGTACTTC
>TRBD1|18|TRBV6-1|TRBJ2-5|NA
CASSEGRLATGVGETQYF
TGTGCCAGCAGTGAAGGAAGGCTCGCGACAGGGGTAGGGGAGACCCAGTACTTC
>NA|15|TRBV6-1|TRBJ2-3|NA
CASRLDGSSTDTQYF
TGTGCCAGCAGGTTGGACGGATCTAGCACAGATACGCAGTATTTT
>TRBD2|19|TRBV27|TRBJ2-1|NA
CASSLRGSGRAVTYNEQFF
TGTGCCAGCAGTTTACGGGGTAGCGGGAGGGCCGTGACCTACAATGAGCAGTTCTTC
>NA|15|TRBV5-4|TRBJ1-1|NA
CASRQVGLLNTEAFF
TGTGCCAGCAGACAAGTCGGACTGCTGAACACTGAAGCTTTCTTT
>NA|17|TRBV5-1|TRBJ2-3|NA
CASSLEYWSPPTDTQYF
TGCGCCAGCAGCTTGGAGTACTGGTCGCCCCCGACAGATACGCAGTATTTT
>TRBD2|15|TRBV6-6|TRBJ2-1|NA
CASRRTSGTYNEQFF
TGTGCCAGCAGGAGGACTAGCGGGACGTACAATGAGCAGTTCTTC
>NA|14|TRBV5-4|TRBJ1-5|few
CASSLEGPGQPQHF
TGTGCCAGCAGCTTGGAAGGGCCGGGGCAGCCCCAGCATTTT
>TRBD1|14|TRBV18|TRBJ1-1|once
CASSTDRANTEAFF
TGTGCCAGCTCAACGGACAGGGCGAACACTGAAGCTTTCTTT
>NA|14|TRBV5-4|TRBJ1-1|NA
CASSRTGVNTEAFF
TGTGCCAGCAGCCGTACTGGGGTGAACACTGAAGCTTTCTTT
>TRBD1|17|TRBV10-1|TRBJ1-1|NA
CASSDFRGADRTSGAFF
TGCGCCAGCAGTGATTTCAGGGGGGCGGACAGGACGAGTGGAGCTTTCTTT
>TRBD2|15|TRBV27|TRBJ2-1|NA
CASSPRGWREARPFF
TGTGCCAGCAGTCCCCGAGGGTGGCGGGAGGCTCGTCCGTTCTTC
>NA|15|TRBV7-3|TRBJ2-2|NA
CASSHPGLDAGELFF
TGTGCCAGCAGCCACCCGGGGCTGGACGCCGGGGAGCTGTTTTTT